Each of the 26 T cell receptor beta chains below was sequenced from the same sample in a study of T cell responses to AZD1222 COVID-19 vaccine. Measured with immunoSEQ multiplex PCR; TCRdb has only the in-frame clones, and not every one. The table records roughly 120,000 clones, 88% of them present only once. The specimen comprised peripheral blood, sampled on day 0 of MenACWY control vaccination. The receptors stem from an adult in good health.

The chain couples TRBV20-1 to TRBJ1-2; D gene uncertain. The CDR3 loop spans 11 amino acids. With 0 bases removed from V and 9 bases from J, the gap between germline ends came to 8 bases. In germline, CDR1 is DFQATT, CDR2 SNEGSKA (reference sequence). This CDR3 reads CSARDHISYTF. CDR3 in DNA: TGCAGTGCTAGAGATCACATAAGCTACACCTTC.

The gene calls are TRBV6-5 and TRBJ1-1, with 7 bases matching TRBD1. The trim removed 6 bases at V and 0 bases at J, leaving 7 bases unmatched. Looked up from germline, CDR1 is MNHEY and CDR2 is SVGAGI. The CDR3 consists of 15 residues. CDR3 protein: CASSRGTGMNTEAFF. CDR3 nucleotides: TGTGCCAGCAGCAGGGGGACGGGGATGAACACTGAAGCTTTCTTT.

The chain couples TRBV5-4 to TRBJ1-4; TRBD1 agrees at 9 bases. This CDR3 spans 16 amino acids. Germline V lookup: CDR1 SGHNT, CDR2 YYREEE (reference sequence). The J segment lost 7 bases and the V segment lost 3 bases, leaving 10 bases of the junction unmatched. The CDR3 is CASSSGQGGRSEKLFF. CDR3 in DNA: TGTGCCAGCAGCTCGGGACAGGGAGGAAGAAGTGAAAAACTGTTTTTT.

V and J are TRBV4-2 and TRBJ1-5; D perhaps matches TRBD1 (6 bases). The CDR3 length is 15 residues. Between the trimmed V and J ends, which lost 1 base and 3 bases, there was a span of 10 bases. CDR1 LGHNA and CDR2 YNFKEQ come from the germline V gene. The CDR3: CASSQGNRDNQPQHF. CDR3 DNA sequence: TGTGCCAGCAGCCAAGGTAACAGGGACAATCAGCCCCAGCATTTT.

The rearrangement links TRBV4-3 to TRBJ2-1, with D possibly matching TRBD2 (6 bases). Per germline, CDR1 LGHNA and CDR2 YSLEER. V was clipped by 1 base and J by 7 bases, with 17 bases between them. The length of the CDR3 is 16 residues. The CDR3 DNA sequence: TGCGCCAGCAGCCAAGCTAGGAGGGCCGGGTTGAATGAGCAGTTCTTC. Its protein product is CASSQARRAGLNEQFF.

Notes on this clone: One junction end disagrees with the germline gene, perhaps due to a read error. V and J are TRBV6-2 or TRBV6-3 and TRBJ2-7, with 11 bases aligning to TRBD2. This CDR3 is 17 amino acids long. The germline V gene has CDR1 MNHEY and CDR2 SVGEGT. CDR3: CASSYSGQPTSGDGVDF. CDR3 coding DNA: TGTGCCAGCAGTTACTCCGGACAGCCGACTAGCGGGGACGGAGTGGACTTC.

The chain has TRBV7-2 and TRBJ2-1; D remains ambiguous. This CDR3 has 13 amino acids. CDR1 and CDR2 (germline): SGHTA, FQGNSA. V lost 3 bases and J 8 bases, leaving 11 bases between the germline ends. CDR3: CASSFNLRDEQFF. CDR3 nucleotides: TGTGCCAGCAGCTTTAACCTACGGGATGAGCAGTTCTTC.

V and J are TRBV7-6 and TRBJ2-7; D not certain. CDR1 is SGHVS and CDR2 is FNYEAQ in the germline V gene. This CDR3 is 13 amino acids long. Trimming removed 0 bases from V and 4 bases from J, with 7 bases in between. CDR3 in amino acids: CASSLADGYEQYF. The CDR3 DNA is TGTGCCAGCAGCTTAGCAGACGGGTACGAGCAGTACTTC.

The chain recombines TRBV28 with TRBJ1-5; D ambiguous. Germline V gives CDR1 MDHEN, CDR2 SYDVKM. Trimming left V 3 bases short and J 1 base short, with 10 bases between. CDR3 length: 15 amino acids. DNA for the CDR3: TGTGCCAGCAGTTTGTTCCGGTCGAGCAATCAGCCCCAGCATTTT. It encodes CASSLFRSSNQPQHF.

V gene TRBV4-3 combines with J gene TRBJ1-4; D ambiguous. Germline CDR1 and CDR2: LGHNA and YSLEER. This CDR3 region has 15 residues. Trimming stripped 5 bases from V and 8 bases from J, with 18 bases between. CDR3 in amino acids: CASSTHLRSHEKLFF. The CDR3 DNA reads as TGCGCCAGCAGCACACACCTCAGGAGCCACGAAAAACTGTTTTTT.

This clone was picked up one time. The chain is built from TRBV5-1 and TRBJ2-3; the match to TRBD1 covers 7 bases. The CDR3 has 15 amino acids. The germline CDR1 and CDR2 sequences are SGHRS and YFSETQ. V gave up 0 bases and J gave up 2 bases; unmatched junction bases: 3. The chain's CDR3 is CASSLAGQLTDTQYF. CDR3 in DNA: TGCGCCAGCAGCTTGGCGGGACAGCTCACAGATACGCAGTATTTT.

The chain is built from TRBV14 and TRBJ2-1, with 10 bases aligning to TRBD1. Germline CDR1 reads SGHDN; CDR2 reads FVKESK. V was clipped by 0 bases and J by 4 bases; unmatched bases: 9. This CDR3 has 18 residues. This CDR3 reads CASSQDETGGVPYNEQFF. The CDR3 nucleotides read TGTGCCAGCAGCCAAGATGAGACAGGGGGCGTCCCTTACAATGAGCAGTTCTTC.

This clone has just a few counts. The genes are TRBV6-4 and TRBJ1-2; no clear D gene. Looked up from germline, CDR1 is MRHNA and CDR2 is SNTAGT. Deletions cut 4 bases from V and 5 bases from J, with 17 bases between. The CDR3 sequence is 15 residues long. The CDR3 protein is CASSAPTGPLYGYTF. The DNA for the CDR3 is TGTGCCAGCAGTGCCCCAACCGGGCCCCTTTATGGCTACACCTTC.

The gene calls are TRBV27 and TRBJ1-1, with a possible D match to TRBD1 (5 bases). V gave up 6 bases and J gave up 5 bases, with 13 bases separating them. Germline V gene sequence: CDR1 MNHEY, CDR2 SMNVEV (reference sequence). This CDR3 is 13 amino acids long. In DNA, the CDR3 is TGTGCCAGCAGCCTGCAGGGAGGGACTGAAGCTTTCTTT. Residues: CASSLQGGTEAFF.

This clone was detected a few times. This chain joins TRBV18 and TRBJ1-4; possibly TRBD1 for D (5 bases). Germline V gives CDR1 KGHSH, CDR2 LQKENI. CDR3 size: 16 residues. V shed 0 bases and J shed 3 bases, with 11 bases lying between them. The CDR3 reads CASSPPTGLANEKLFF. The CDR3 DNA reads as TGTGCCAGCTCACCACCCACGGGGCTGGCTAATGAAAAACTGTTTTTT.

The CDR3 DNA follows: TGTGCCAGTACCCCGACAGGGCCTTATGGCTACACCTTC. Protein sequence: CASTPTGPYGYTF. The genes are TRBV19 and TRBJ1-2, with 7 bases fitting TRBD1. Trimming at V came to 7 bases and at J to 5 bases, leaving 7 bases not matched to a gene. Germline V gene sequence: CDR1 LNHDA, CDR2 SQIVND (reference sequence). The CDR3 covers 13 residues.

This chain joins TRBV6-6 and TRBJ1-4; the D gene is possibly TRBD1 (5 bases). V was pared by 6 bases and J by 5 bases, with 10 bases between. The CDR3 is 13 amino acids. Germline lookup yields CDR1 MNHNY and CDR2 SVGAGI (reference sequence). The CDR3 protein is CASSGGSNEKLFF. CDR3 nucleotides: TGTGCCAGCAGCGGGGGGTCGAATGAAAAACTGTTTTTT.

The chain combines TRBV7-2 with TRBJ2-1; possible D gene TRBD2, 7 bases. This CDR3 has 15 residues. Between the trimmed V and J ends, which lost 5 bases and 6 bases, there was a span of 17 bases. Looked up from germline, CDR1 is SGHTA and CDR2 is FQGNSA. CDR3 nucleotides: TGTGCCAGCAGCCTCTCGTCGAGGGGGGGCAATGAGCAGTTCTTC. This translates into CASSLSSRGGNEQFF.

The genes are TRBV6-5 and TRBJ1-5, with 7 bases lining up with TRBD1. V shed 7 bases, J shed 4 bases, and the junction held 10 bases outside the gene matches. The germline V gene encodes CDR1 MNHEY and CDR2 SVGAGI. The CDR3 extends over 15 amino acids. CDR3 region: CASTRQGVLNQPQHF. CDR3 coding DNA: TGTGCCAGCACTCGACAGGGCGTACTTAATCAGCCCCAGCATTTT.

The genes are TRBV4-2 and TRBJ1-6, with D perhaps matching TRBD1 (5 bases). CDR1 is LGHNA, CDR2 YNFKEQ, per germline. V was pared by 0 bases and J by 7 bases, with 13 bases between. The CDR3 loop spans 16 amino acids. The CDR3 DNA reads TGTGCCAGCAGCCAAGATCAGGCAGGGTGGAATTCACCCCTCCACTTT. Residues: CASSQDQAGWNSPLHF.

This clone was detected once. The chain has TRBV4-2 and TRBJ1-4; no firm D call. Germline V gene sequence: CDR1 LGHNA, CDR2 YNFKEQ. V lost 0 bases and J lost 4, with 12 bases in between. CDR3 length equals 16 residues. DNA of the CDR3: TGTGCCAGCAGCCAAGATTGGCGGAGAAGTAATGAAAAACTGTTTTTT. Its protein product is CASSQDWRRSNEKLFF.

The rearrangement joins TRBV15 to TRBJ2-7, with TRBD2 identical over 13 bases. V shed 1 base, J shed 6 bases, and the junction held 0 bases outside the gene matches. Germline V lookup: CDR1 LNHNV, CDR2 YYDKDF (reference sequence). The CDR3 is 14 residues long. CDR3 DNA sequence: TGTGCCACCAGCAGAGGACTAGCGGGGGGCGAGCAGTACTTC. The encoded protein is CATSRGLAGGEQYF.

The V and J genes are TRBV28 and TRBJ2-4; TRBD2 matches at 7 bases. Germline V gene data show CDR1 as MDHEN and CDR2 as SYDVKM. The junction had 10 bases not matched to a gene; V was cut back by 6 bases and J by 2 bases. The CDR3 runs to 16 residues. The CDR3 nucleotides read TGTGCCAGCAGGCACCCCGGGGAGGGACCCAAAAACATTCAGTACTTC. Translation gives CASRHPGEGPKNIQYF.

The chain joins TRBV12-3 or TRBV12-4 to TRBJ2-1, with D perhaps matching TRBD2 (5 bases). The CDR3 covers 13 residues. Trimming shortened V by 4 bases and J by 4 bases, and 8 bases separated the two germline ends. The CDR3 DNA is TGTGCCAGCAGTTCCCGGGGATACAATGAGCAGTTCTTC. Translation gives CASSSRGYNEQFF.

The V and J genes are TRBV7-8 and TRBJ1-1, with D perhaps matching TRBD1 (5 bases). The CDR3 contains 15 residues. Germline assignment: CDR1 SGHVS and CDR2 FQNEAQ. The ends were cut back, 3 bases at V and 2 bases at J, with 13 bases in the middle. The CDR3 DNA reads TGTGCCAGCAGCTTGGTTAGAGGGGCCAACACTGAAGCTTTCTTT. This sequence encodes CASSLVRGANTEAFF.

The J gene is TRBJ1-1, the V gene TRBV6-4, with D tentatively TRBD1 (6 bases). This CDR3 region has 15 residues. The V gene's germline CDR1 is MRHNA and CDR2 SNTAGT. Between the trimmed V and J ends, which lost 6 bases and 3 bases, there was a span of 17 bases. CDR3 residues: CASRLSGAADTEAFF. The CDR3 DNA follows: TGTGCCAGCAGGCTCTCAGGGGCTGCGGACACTGAAGCTTTCTTT.